This T cell receptor beta chain originates from a study of cytomegalovirus exposure and HLA in healthy donors (dated by TCRdb to 2016 to 2017). Background for the entire study: According to an earlier analysis of 587 of the donors, roughly 180 million T cells yielded 90 million to 140 million unique TCR beta sequences and less than 300 Gb of sequence data. Alongside the repertoire data, information on donor age, sex, ethnicity and CMV serostatus was compiled. To decide whether each TCR beta V gene segment behaved as functional or pseudogenic, an earlier analysis of 587 of the donors relied on high-throughput TCR beta sequencing. HLA typing covered class I and class II loci at four-digit resolution. Roughly 300 gigabases of sequencing data and tens of millions of unique TCR sequences were included in an early release covering about 600 HLA-typed donors. The study aimed to test whether cataloging public T cell receptors could reveal signatures of past pathogen exposure. Of the 350 to 400 genotyped donors, over 65% fell in the genetic ancestry cluster associated with self-reported Caucasian donors. Among 350 to 400 genotyped donors of the cohort, an average of around 240,000 unique TCR beta nucleotide sequences were sequenced per donor, roughly a sixth of them non-productive. In a later genetic analysis, genome-wide SNP genotypes for about three fifths of the roughly 670 donors were used, and that subset was treated as a discovery cohort. In a later analysis, previously published TCR beta repertoires from 670 or so donors were re-analyzed and high-resolution HLA genotyping was added so that TCR occurrence patterns could be studied. The study combined high-throughput TCR immunosequencing, statistical association of individual TCRs with disease status, and machine learning to predict cytomegalovirus infection status. Besides the first cohort of approximately 710 subjects, a separate validation cohort made up of over 95 different subjects was used. Roughly 5 DR-DQ haplotypes were treated as single units for association and clustering because of strong linkage in the cohort. The number of donors typed differed by locus, with about 629-630 for A, B, C, DRB1 and DQB1, over 500 for DQA1, 600 to 610 for DPA1, and some 440 for DPB1. The later analysis used no new phenotypic data to find candidate immune exposures, relying instead on TCR beta sequences and their occurrence across donors. The study profiled the T cell repertoires of more than 500 subjects by immunosequencing and related them to cytomegalovirus serostatus. All discovery cohort repertoires had been generated using a single sequencing platform. General study outcomes and caveats: Only TCR beta chains were sequenced in this cohort, and the absence of alpha or paired-chain data limited detectable features. Strong co-occurrence of HLA alleles, especially DR and DQ, made assigning TCR associations to individual alleles difficult. The sequencing pipeline was judged likely to have produced a cluster of highly shared sequence variants as a technical artifact. In both the original and validation cohorts, the classifier was reported to diagnose cytomegalovirus status with high specificity and sensitivity. Several of the top co-occurrence clusters appeared to be linked to parvovirus B19, influenza, CMV and Epstein-Barr virus, according to a later analysis. In an earlier analysis of some 500 of the donors, most TCR beta V segments were observed in productive rearrangements about 87% or about 30% of the time, broadly matching IMGT annotations. HLA typing was unavailable for some donors at each locus, so association tests used only the typed subset. Immune exposure information for the cohort was limited to CMV serostatus. A further reported finding was that TCR beta sequences accurately predicted the HLA-A and HLA-B alleles for most subjects in the first cohort. Correlated functional status among segregating V segments might reflect linkage disequilibrium, but an unknown experimental factor could not be ruled out. Across donors, most TCR sequences were observed very rarely, whereas some public TCRs were present in many individuals. An association between a missense DCLRE1C variant and V-gene and J-gene trimming of TCR beta chains was found in a later genetic analysis and replicated in an independent cohort. A few of the identified cytomegalovirus-associated TCR beta chains were confirmed in vitro to be specific for cytomegalovirus antigens. According to a later analysis, TCR association rates differed among HLA loci, with DRB1 alleles showing the most associated TCRs and HLA-C alleles showing the fewest. The authors suggested that the approach could potentially be extended to other disease states and immunological phenotypes. Presence/absence analyses assumed roughly uniform sequencing depth across donors, an assumption that may not hold. Some IMGT-functional V segments, including TRBV6-2 and TRBV6-3, could not be told apart with the 87-base-pair reads, so those segments were excluded. Because counts were too low, about 15 rarely observed V segments, including chromosome 9 orphons, were left out of the earlier analysis of 587 of the donors. Most CMV-associated TCR beta chains appeared to be HLA-restricted in a later analysis, and the HLA associations seemed to be driven largely by CMV exposure. In the study, around 150 TCR beta chains were listed as associated with cytomegalovirus. In a later genetic analysis, fewer N-insertions in productive TCRs were reported among donors in an Asian-associated ancestry cluster than the approximately 710-donor mean. Compared with equally common non-associated chains, HLA-associated TCR beta chains in a later analysis were more clonally expanded and had lower generation probabilities. Specific HLA alleles were associated with roughly 17,000 TCR beta sequences at a false discovery rate of 0.05 in a later analysis.

Libraries were made using the immunoSEQ multiplex PCR assay. For the multiplex PCR, a mixture combining 60 forward primers for TCR Vbeta segments and 13 reverse primers for TCR Jbeta segments was used. A multiplex PCR assay on genomic DNA amplified the CDR3 region of rearranged TCR beta genes. On the Illumina HiSeq System, the amplified TCR beta libraries were sequenced as 87-base-pair reads. The source study handled its data this way. A later analysis tallied 75 million to 95 million unique TCR beta chains across the 700 or so repertoires, and some 12 million of those chains were shared by two or more donors. A nearest-neighbor algorithm error-corrected the raw reads and collapsed the reads into unique sequences, merging closely related sequences to remove PCR and sequencing errors. Alignment of CDR3 sequences to IMGT reference sequences was used to assign V, D and J gene segments. Each retained sequence needed at least a six-nucleotide match to both a V gene segment and a J gene segment. Rearrangements were classified as productive when the CDR3 lacked stop codons and remained in frame with V and J, and all other rearrangements were classified as non-productive. Following IMGT convention, CDR3 was defined as the stretch from the second conserved V-encoded cysteine to the conserved J-encoded phenylalanine. The earlier analysis of about 590 of the donors excluded sequences that lacked an unambiguous match to a single V gene segment. An earlier analysis of fewer than 750 of the donors classified V segments as functional when productive rearrangements were above 56.7% and as segregating when the standard deviation between donors was above 5%. A statistical classification framework was built for diagnosing cytomegalovirus status from the catalog of TCR beta chain sequences. A later analysis assigned V and J genes by comparing TCR nucleotide sequences with IMGT/GENE-DB human TR gene sequences. A later analysis assigned CDR3 sequences and most-parsimonious VDJ recombination scenarios with the TCRdist pipeline. A later analysis defined each TCR beta chain by its CDR3 amino acid sequence plus V-gene family, and excluded reads lacking a unique V-gene family. In a later analysis, 450 to 600 highly shared, low-generation-probability nucleotide sequences were removed to address suspected cross-contamination and a sequencing artifact. In a later analysis, a clonal expansion index for each public chain was calculated from normalized within-repertoire ranks of inferred template counts. In a later analysis, generation probabilities were computed with a VDJ recombination model fitted to out-of-frame rearrangements, and the resulting probabilities were checked against IGoR. A later analysis scored TCR-TCR, TCR-HLA and TCR-CMV co-occurrence with hypergeometric tests, applying a repertoire-size bias correction to TCR pairs. In a later analysis, false discovery rates were estimated by permuting HLA or CMV assignments 20 times. In a later analysis, co-occurring TCRs were grouped using DBSCAN, and TCRdist sequence similarity was added for clustering within HLA-allele-positive subsets. For co-occurrence clustering, repertoires with fewer than 30,000 or more than 120,000 public chains were excluded, along with about five repertoires with anomalous nucleotide sharing. Drawn from immuneACCESS, this table holds only the in-frame rearrangements with V and J called that TCRdb kept. Clones are partly lost; checked studies trace under half to an unresolved V gene and leave the rest unexplained. V, J and clone size reflect that table, while D and trimming were determined from the DNA. The sample's clone listing holds around 140,000 clones. About 1.6% of the sample is in the top ten clones.

The cohort comprised under 700 healthy bone marrow donors. Cohort members were all nominally healthy when sampled, although unrecorded immune exposures were likely present. The donor was CMV seronegative and was included in the group of several hundred seronegative cohort members. Every donor gave a peripheral blood sample, and the peripheral blood mononuclear cells from that sample were used for TCR beta sequencing. The Qiagen DNeasy Blood Extraction Kit was used to extract genomic DNA from the blood cell samples. V drops 10 bases and J drops 0 bases, leaving 10 bases in between. Its CDR3 holds 13 amino acids, cysteine through phenylalanine. Kept here is only the CDR3 DNA, which spans 39 bases and is read in frame from base 1. Per the germline V gene (reference sequence), MNHNY is the CDR1 and SVGAGI is the CDR2. Remarks on this clone: Its binding antigen is unknown.

This clonotype was sampled from a woman in her 40s in good health and CMV-seronegative. The rearranged segments are TRBV6-6 and TRBJ1-3, with no reliable assignment of the D segment. The sequencing input was PBMCs. The sequenced DNA: TGTGCCACGTTAGAGAGCTCTGGAAACACCATATATTTT. It specifies CATLESSGNTIYF.